This T cell receptor (beta chain) was identified in a study of regulatory T cells in long-lasting Graves disease. This CDR3 is built from 16 residues. CDR1 is MGHRA, CDR2 YSYEKL, per germline. The V gene end was trimmed by 2 bases and the J gene end by 2 bases; junction bases not matched to a gene: 5. The authors built TCR beta libraries using iRepertoire HTBI primers and Arm-PCR of CDR3 regions. TCRdb re-derived calls from the multiplex PCR reads in MiXCR, one entry per CDR3 protein. The sample lists about 360,000 distinct CDR3 sequences, about 17% occurring once. Noted time point: newly diagnosed GD, antithyroid drugs for less than 3 months. PBMCs provided the RNA from which the TCR library was made. The sample was also linked to a second study, of T cells in Graves' hyperthyroidism and ophthalmopathy.

This sequence originates from a woman between 18 and 30 years old with Graves disease. The sample was peripheral blood mononuclear cells (PBMCs), taken at new diagnosis, from a patient treated with antithyroid drugs. The V gene is TRBV4-1, the J gene TRBJ1-1; TRBD1 matches at 10 bases. CDR3 sequence reads: CASSQSGTGVNTEAFF. Here the CDR3 DNA reads TGCGCCAGCAGCCAATCTGGGACAGGGGTAAACACTGAAGCTTTCTTT.